This paragraph reports one T cell receptor beta chain. Its antigen is currently not known. No base-level quality is on record; no much larger clone is a single base apart. Whole blood was collected in K2EDTA tubes by collaborating institutions according to the institutions' own protocols. For TCRbeta analysis, collaborators shipped samples in one of three forms: frozen whole blood, isolated PBMCs, or DNA extracted from either of those sample types. This record comes from a study of blood T cell repertoires in COVID-19 (dated by TCRdb to the early 2020s). For context, the study as a whole: The collaborator samples originated in the United States, Italy and Spain and spanned the acute and convalescent phases of COVID-19. The prospective study material was composed of cDNA or gDNA derived from T cells, B-cell-depleted T cells, or PBMCs. Subjects who had been exposed to COVID-19, were actively infected with it, or had recovered from it provided the deeply sampled blood TCRbeta repertoires that made up the dataset. The repertoires were released in a freely available public database intended as a resource for research on the immune response to SARS-CoV-2. Samples came from the ongoing ImmuneRACE study (first 160 participants) plus 1,254 subjects from 6 global collaborators. Sample metadata almost always included a de-identified subject ID, COVID-19 status, age in years and sex. Where available, HLA class I and class II types were taken from metadata supplied by the sample provider and were not determined by assay-based typing. The study at large found these results: The amount of clinical and demographic metadata varied by source and participant and was provided uncurated.

TCRbeta CDR3 regions were amplified from genomic DNA using the immunoSEQ Assay, a bias-controlled multiplex PCR. As for how the authors treated the data: Within the assay, amplification of reference gene primers was used to estimate how many nucleated cells each sample contained. Sequence reads were collapsed and filtered to measure the absolute abundance of every unique TCRbeta CDR3 rearrangement. For each sample, productive Simpson clonality was calculated by taking the square root of Simpson's diversity index across productive rearrangements. Held by TCRdb, this immuneACCESS table contains in-frame sequences only and omits some clones. Under half of the omission traces to an unresolved V gene where checked; the cause of the rest is unknown. That table furnishes V, J and clone size, whereas the DNA furnished D and trimming. For this sample the table gives about 670,000 clones, of which more than 80% were detected only once. The ten largest clonotypes hold over 0.2% of the sample.

From the germline V gene (reference sequence), CDR1 is MNHEY and CDR2 is SMNVEV. The CDR3 measures 15 amino acids from cysteine to phenylalanine. The kept DNA is CDR3 alone, 45 bases in frame from the first base. Trimming removed 5 bases from V and 7 bases from J; the gene matches leave 12 bases unexplained. In this chain, TRBV27 is recombined with TRBJ1-2, with 8 middle bases fitting TRBD1. The TCR originated in a woman younger than 35 with acute or convalescent COVID-19. The sequenced material came from peripheral blood. The sequenced DNA: TGTGCCAGCAGTGAGTCCTCAGGGGGCAGGGGTGGCTACACCTTC. Protein translation: CASSESSGGRGGYTF.